Following are 24 T cell receptor beta chains from one sample sequenced in a study of shared clonotypes between healthy human individuals. Clones were read by immunoSEQ multiplex PCR, and TCRdb kept only the in-frame ones, dropping some. The table has 850,000 to 1,200,000 clones, about 77% seen once. Source material: memory CD4+ T cells sorted from blood. As for subset: CD45RA-negative fraction. The receptors were sampled from a man between 18 and 29 years old in good health.

The chain joins TRBV7-9 to TRBJ2-5; TRBD1 aligns across 8 bases. CDR3 length equals 15 residues. The V and J ends lost 4 bases and 5 bases, in that order; junction bases with no gene match: 9. Germline assignment: CDR1 SEHNR and CDR2 FQNEAQ (reference sequence). CDR3 DNA: TGTGCCAGCAGCTGGGCAGGGGGCGGGGAGGAGACCCAGTACTTC. Translating it yields CASSWAGGGEETQYF.

This clone was counted a single time. CDR3 coding DNA: TGCGCCAGCAGTGAGTTGCTCGGGGCGAACACTGAAGCTTTCTTT. Translating it yields CASSELLGANTEAFF. The rearrangement joins TRBV10-1 to TRBJ1-1, with D perhaps TRBD1 (5 bases). The V and J ends lost 1 base and 1 base respectively, with 10 bases between them. From germline, CDR1 is WNHNN and CDR2 SYGVQD (reference sequence). This CDR3 is 15 amino acids long.

Details on this clone: A much larger clone differs from this one at a single base, so this may be a read error. Other DNA sequences within the sample encode an identical CDR3. The rearrangement joins TRBV5-1 to TRBJ2-7; weak D call: TRBD1 (6 bases). Germline-derived CDR1 and CDR2 are SGHRS and YFSETQ. The CDR3 has 14 amino acids. Trimming removed 1 base from V and 0 bases from J, with 8 bases in between. CDR3 protein: CASSLTGTSYEQYF. CDR3 in DNA: TGCGCCAGCAGCTTGACAGGGACCTCCTACGAGCAGTACTTC.

The chain couples TRBV7-2 to TRBJ1-4; D remains unclear. V gave up 8 bases and J gave up 0 bases, with 13 bases separating them. The CDR3 is made up of 15 amino acids. Germline values: CDR1 SGHTA, CDR2 FQGNSA. This chain's CDR3 is CASQLNGATNEKLFF. The CDR3 DNA is TGTGCCAGCCAGCTTAACGGGGCAACTAATGAAAAACTGTTTTTT.

Turning to this clone: Other DNA variants within this sample encode the same CDR3. This rearrangement joins TRBV5-1 to TRBJ1-1; unclear D gene. Germline lookup yields CDR1 SGHRS and CDR2 YFSETQ. V lost 0 bases to trimming and J lost 4 bases, with 7 bases between them. The CDR3 length is 13 residues. CDR3 protein: CASSLGTGTEAFF. In DNA form, the CDR3 reads TGCGCCAGCAGCTTGGGGACCGGCACTGAAGCTTTCTTT.

This clone has only a few counts. This likely comes from a read error, as the CDR3 has no conserved phenylalanine or tryptophan at its end. It is unclear where the CDR3 begins or ends on the DNA, so no DNA is shown, and the CDR3 is as TCRdb lists it. The rearrangement links TRBV21-1 to TRBJ1-1. TRBV21-1 is deemed a pseudogene. The CDR3 is 17 amino acids long, termini counted. This CDR3 reads CASSKSPLGRAGLKLAA.

V is TRBV7-6 and J is TRBJ2-7; 12 nucleotides agree with TRBD1. In germline, CDR1 is SGHVS, CDR2 FNYEAQ. V lost 4 bases, J lost 7 bases, and 14 bases stayed unmatched. The CDR3 runs to 17 residues. In DNA form, the CDR3 reads TGTGCCAGCAGCTACTCGCCGGGACAGGGGGCAAGGGGGGAGCAGTACTTC. Protein: CASSYSPGQGARGEQYF.

The gene calls are TRBV7-2 and TRBJ1-2, with D possibly matching TRBD1 (5 bases). V dropped 1 base and J dropped 8 bases, with 20 bases sitting between them. The CDR3 consists of 16 residues. Germline V CDR1 and CDR2: SGHTA, FQGNSA. The DNA of the CDR3 is TGTGCCAGCAGCTTAGTTTCGGGGACCGGGGGAGGCGGCTACACCTTC. Translated: CASSLVSGTGGGGYTF.

This clone came up once. The chain links TRBV4-1 to TRBJ2-1; 7 nucleotides agree with TRBD1. V shed 5 bases, J shed 2 bases, and the junction held 12 bases outside the gene matches. This CDR3 is 17 amino acids long. Germline-derived CDR1 and CDR2 are MGHRA and YSYEKL. The CDR3 protein is CASSARGGLNPYNEQFF. DNA for the CDR3: TGCGCCAGCAGCGCAAGAGGGGGCTTGAATCCCTACAATGAGCAGTTCTTC.

The chain carries TRBV4-3 and TRBJ2-1; 9 bases agree with TRBD2. The CDR3 length is 15 residues. The V and J ends lost 2 bases and 8 bases, in that order; junction bases with no gene match: 7. The germline V gene has CDR1 LGHNA and CDR2 YSLEER. The CDR3: CASSQMAGGPHEQFF. CDR3 nucleotide sequence: TGCGCCAGCAGCCAAATGGCGGGAGGGCCTCATGAGCAGTTCTTC.

This clone was recorded a few times. V and J are TRBV6-6 and TRBJ2-7; 7 positions agree with TRBD2. CDR1 and CDR2 (germline): MNHNY, SVGAGI (reference sequence). The CDR3 loop spans 15 amino acids. J gave up 5 bases and V 3 bases, and 10 bases lay outside the gene matches. The CDR3, as DNA: TGTGCCAGCAGTTATTACGGGAGGCCCGCGGACGAGCAGTACTTC. Amino acid sequence: CASSYYGRPADEQYF.

CDR3 amino acids: CASSLYVSGSSEQFF. The DNA for the CDR3 is TGCGCCAGCAGCTTGTACGTTAGCGGGAGTTCTGAGCAGTTCTTC. The V call is TRBV5-1, the J call TRBJ2-1, with 9 bases fitting TRBD2. CDR1 and CDR2 from the germline V gene are SGHRS and YFSETQ. CDR3 length: 15 residues. J lost 9 bases, V lost 1 base, and 8 bases had no gene match.

V usage is TRBV7-3 and J usage is TRBJ2-5; tentatively, D is TRBD2 (6 bases). Deletions cut 0 bases from V and 4 bases from J, with 15 bases between. The length of the CDR3 is 16 residues. CDR1 is SGHTA and CDR2 is FQGTGA in the germline V gene. CDR3 region: CASSLTAGGAGETQYF. Here the CDR3 DNA reads TGTGCCAGCAGCTTAACGGCTGGCGGGGCGGGAGAGACCCAGTACTTC.

The V call is TRBV18, the J call TRBJ2-3, with 9 bases fitting TRBD2. Germline lookup yields CDR1 KGHSH and CDR2 LQKENI. The CDR3 runs to 18 residues. Unmatched junction bases numbered 14, after V lost 6 bases and J lost 1 base. This CDR3 is CASSPKEQAGGRTDTQYF. The CDR3 region has the DNA TGTGCCAGCTCTCCCAAAGAACAAGCGGGAGGACGCACAGATACGCAGTATTTT.

In its sample, this clone was seen a few times. This chain connects TRBV27 to TRBJ2-4, with D perhaps matching TRBD1 or TRBD2 (5 bases each). Between the trimmed V and J ends, which lost 3 bases and 6 bases, there was a span of 9 bases. The germline V gene has CDR1 MNHEY and CDR2 SMNVEV (reference sequence). The CDR3 has 13 amino acids. CDR3 sequence: CASSLGVANIQYF. The CDR3 coding sequence is TGTGCCAGCAGTTTGGGGGTAGCAAACATTCAGTACTTC.

The chain is built from TRBV4-3 and TRBJ1-1; D not resolved. Germline V lookup: CDR1 LGHNA, CDR2 YSLEER. The CDR3 covers 12 residues. Trimming stripped 3 bases from V and 2 bases from J, with 4 bases between. The CDR3 region is CASSHRNTEAFF. The CDR3 region has the DNA TGCGCCAGCAGCCACAGAAACACTGAAGCTTTCTTT.

This clone was counted only a few times. The chain's CDR3 is CASSHRTLPPLHF. The CDR3 bases are TGTGCCAGTAGTCACAGAACATTGCCACCCCTCCACTTT. The chain recombines TRBV19 with TRBJ1-6; D call uncertain. Trimming took off 5 bases at V and 11 bases at J, with 13 bases between the two ends. The CDR3 length is 13 residues. CDR1 and CDR2 (germline): LNHDA, SQIVND (reference sequence).

The CDR3 reads CASSEARTGKALNIQYF. The CDR3 nucleotides are TGTGCCAGCAGTGAAGCGAGAACAGGGAAGGCCTTAAACATTCAGTACTTC. This rearrangement joins TRBV2 to TRBJ2-4, with D possibly TRBD1 on 6 matching bases. Germline CDR1 reads SNHLY; CDR2 reads FYNNEI. V lost 0 bases and J lost 6, with 18 bases in between. This CDR3 spans 17 amino acids.

The chain couples TRBV4-1 to TRBJ2-5; possible D gene TRBD1, 5 bases. Trimming cost V 6 bases and J 1 base, with 12 bases left between them. Looked up from germline, CDR1 is MGHRA and CDR2 is YSYEKL. The CDR3 is 14 residues long. As DNA, the CDR3 is TGCGCCAGCAGTAGCAGGGCCTTCCAAGAGACCCAGTACTTC. Residues: CASSSRAFQETQYF.

The genes are TRBV6-5 and TRBJ2-7; D possibly corresponds to TRBD1 (6 bases). The CDR3 contains 14 residues. Trimming removed 4 bases at V and 2 bases at J, with 12 bases between. Per the germline V gene, CDR1 is MNHEY and CDR2 is SVGAGI. The CDR3 reads CASSFATGPYEQYF. In DNA form, the CDR3 reads TGTGCCAGCAGTTTCGCGACAGGTCCCTACGAGCAGTACTTC.

With respect to this clone: The sample contains more than one DNA sequence encoding this CDR3. The V gene is TRBV7-2, the J gene TRBJ2-4, with 8 bases fitting TRBD2. This CDR3 has 16 amino acids. The germline V gene encodes CDR1 SGHTA and CDR2 FQGNSA. V dropped 5 bases and J dropped 1; count of bases not matched to a gene: 7. The CDR3 region is CASSPKGGGAKNIQYF. The CDR3 DNA sequence: TGTGCCAGCAGCCCGAAGGGCGGGGGGGCCAAAAACATTCAGTACTTC.

The chain combines TRBV30 with TRBJ2-3, with 9 bases aligning to TRBD1. Germline V gene lookup returns CDR1 GTSNPN and CDR2 SVGIG (reference sequence). After removal of 5 bases from V and 4 bases from J, the junction contained 4 bases not matched to a gene. This CDR3 spans 13 amino acids. The CDR3 reads CAWGGQGSDTQYF. CDR3 bases: TGTGCCTGGGGGGGACAGGGTTCAGATACGCAGTATTTT. The whole variable domain, filled in from reference TRBV30 and TRBJ2-3, reads SQTIHQWPATLVQPVGSPLSLECTVEGTSNPNLYWYRQAAGRGLQLLFYSVGIGQISSEVPQNLSASRPQDRQFILSSKKLLLSDSGFYLCAWGGQGSDTQYFGPGTRLTVL.

This rearrangement joins TRBV6-4 to TRBJ2-2, with a tentative D call TRBD1 (5 bases). Between the trimmed V and J ends, which lost 2 bases and 0 bases, there was a span of 10 bases. The CDR3 runs to 16 residues. Per the germline V gene, CDR1 is MRHNA and CDR2 is SNTAGT. As DNA, the CDR3 is TGTGCCAGCAGTGACATCCACAGGACGAACACCGGGGAGCTGTTTTTT. Amino acid sequence: CASSDIHRTNTGELFF.

V is TRBV6-5 and J is TRBJ1-1; D is possibly TRBD1 (6 bases). The V and J ends lost 6 bases and 8 bases respectively, with 19 bases between them. Germline assignment: CDR1 MNHEY and CDR2 SVGAGI. CDR3 length: 14 residues. The CDR3 DNA reads TGTGCCAGCAGCCCAGGTGGAGGGACAAACGAAGCTTTCTTT. It translates to CASSPGGGTNEAFF.